One sample yielded the 32 T cell receptor beta chains listed below, sequenced in a study of cytomegalovirus exposure and HLA in healthy donors. The PCR had 60 Vbeta and 13 Jbeta primers. This table comes from immunoSEQ multiplex PCR, and its TCRdb copy is limited to in-frame clones, with some not included. The table records roughly 100,000 clones, 78% of them present only once. Sequencing input: PBMCs. The receptors were sampled from a man aged 25-40 years in good health and CMV-seronegative.

The V call is TRBV19, the J call TRBJ2-1, with D perhaps matching TRBD1 (5 bases). CDR3 length: 17 amino acids. Germline assignment: CDR1 LNHDA and CDR2 SQIVND (reference sequence). The CDR3: CARTRREYAETYNEQFF. CDR3 DNA sequence: TGTGCAAGAACCCGCAGGGAATATGCCGAAACCTACAATGAGCAGTTCTTC.

This clone was detected only once. Other DNA sequences in this sample translate to the same CDR3. The chain uses TRBV28 and TRBJ1-2; TRBD1 aligns across 8 bases. CDR3 size: 13 residues. With V trimmed by 2 bases and J by 7 bases, 3 bases remained unmatched. CDR1 and CDR2 from the germline V gene are MDHEN and SYDVKM. The CDR3 here is CASSLQGALGYTF. The DNA for the CDR3 is TGTGCCAGCAGTTTACAGGGGGCCCTTGGCTACACCTTC.

The V and J genes are TRBV14 and TRBJ2-7, with TRBD1 matching over 11 bases. This CDR3 comprises 16 residues. J gave up 3 bases and V 6 bases, and 10 bases lay outside the gene matches. CDR1 is SGHDN, CDR2 FVKESK, per germline. CDR3 DNA: TGTGCCAGCAGTCGATTTCCCGGGACAGGGGGCTACGAGCAGTACTTC. As protein: CASSRFPGTGGYEQYF.

The chain is built from TRBV11-2 and TRBJ2-3; D perhaps matches TRBD2 (5 bases). V was shortened by 0 bases and J by 2 bases, with 9 bases between the two germline ends. This CDR3 region has 15 residues. From germline, CDR1 is SGHAT and CDR2 FQNNGV. CDR3 residues: CASSLDLAVTDTQYF. As DNA, the CDR3 is TGTGCCAGCAGCTTAGATCTAGCAGTCACAGATACGCAGTATTTT.

CDR3: CASSFLASYNEQFF. CDR3 bases: TGTGCCAGCAGTTTCTTAGCATCCTACAATGAGCAGTTCTTC. V is TRBV27 and J is TRBJ2-1; D is undetermined. The CDR3 is made up of 14 amino acids. The germline CDR1 and CDR2 sequences are MNHEY and SMNVEV (reference sequence). V shed 3 bases and J shed 1 base, with 7 bases lying between them.

The chain recombines TRBV7-2 with TRBJ2-7; D gene ambiguous. Deletions cut 1 base from V and 5 bases from J, with 3 bases between. Germline V gene data show CDR1 as SGHTA and CDR2 as FQGNSA. This CDR3 has 11 residues. CDR3 nucleotides: TGTGCCAGCAGCTTAGGTAACGAGCAGTACTTC. Protein sequence: CASSLGNEQYF. Using reference TRBV7-2 and TRBJ2-7 for the parts outside the CDR3, the full variable domain is GAGVSQSPSNKVTEKGKDVELRCDPISGHTALYWYRQSLGQGLEFLIYFQGNSAPDKSGLPSDRFSAERTGGSVSTLTIQRTQQEDSAVYLCASSLGNEQYFGPGTRLTVT.

This sequence joins TRBV5-4 and TRBJ1-2; 7 nucleotides line up with TRBD1. V gave up 4 bases and J gave up 5 bases; unmatched junction bases: 11. Germline V gene data show CDR1 as SGHNT and CDR2 as YYREEE (reference sequence). The CDR3 covers 15 residues. The CDR3 protein is CASSPRRDSPYGYTF. CDR3 nucleotide sequence: TGTGCCAGCAGCCCCCGCCGGGACAGCCCGTATGGCTACACCTTC.

The chain carries TRBV5-4 and TRBJ1-1; 7 nucleotides align to TRBD1. Unmatched junction bases numbered 4, after V lost 4 bases and J lost 1 base. Per the germline V gene, CDR1 is SGHNT and CDR2 is YYREEE (reference sequence). This CDR3 is 14 amino acids long. The CDR3 region has the DNA TGTGCCAGCAGCGGCCGGGACAGGAACACTGAAGCTTTCTTT. Translated: CASSGRDRNTEAFF.

The chain combines TRBV27 with TRBJ2-7; D is perhaps TRBD1 (6 bases). Germline CDR1 and CDR2: MNHEY and SMNVEV (reference sequence). This CDR3 region has 15 residues. Between the trimmed V and J ends, which lost 2 bases and 2 bases, there was a span of 13 bases. Here the CDR3 DNA reads TGTGCCAGCAGTTTAGCCCAGGGGAAGACCTACGAGCAGTACTTC. Protein: CASSLAQGKTYEQYF.

The chain has TRBV13 and TRBJ1-4, with a tentative D call TRBD1 (5 bases). V lost 3 bases and J 0 bases, leaving 11 bases between the germline ends. Germline V gene data show CDR1 as PRHDT and CDR2 as FYEKMQ (reference sequence). The CDR3 has 16 amino acids. The DNA of the CDR3 is TGTGCCAGCAGCTTCAGACAGACTGCAACTAATGAAAAACTGTTTTTT. This sequence encodes CASSFRQTATNEKLFF. The full variable domain, with the rest looked up from reference TRBV13 and TRBJ1-4, is AAGVIQSPRHLIKEKRETATLKCYPIPRHDTVYWYQQGPGQDPQFLISFYEKMQSDKGSIPDRFSAQQFSDYHSELNMSSLELGDSALYFCASSFRQTATNEKLFFGSGTQLSVL.

This chain uses TRBV28 with TRBJ2-3, with TRBD2 identical over 10 bases. V lost 5 bases, J lost 2 bases, and 10 bases stayed unmatched. There are 17 residues in the CDR3. CDR1 and CDR2 (germline): MDHEN, SYDVKM. The CDR3, as DNA: TGTGCCAGCAGTCCCTCTCGGACTAGCGGATACACAGATACGCAGTATTTT. This translates into CASSPSRTSGYTDTQYF.

The chain joins TRBV28 to TRBJ1-2; D not resolved. The V end was cut by 7 bases, the J end by 0 bases, with 9 bases between. Germline lookup yields CDR1 MDHEN and CDR2 SYDVKM. The CDR3 extends over 13 amino acids. In nucleotides, the CDR3 is TGTGCCAGCACCGAGGGAACTAACTATGGCTACACCTTC. This sequence encodes CASTEGTNYGYTF.

This sequence joins TRBV21-1 and TRBJ2-2; the table's D call of TRBD2 was not tested on the DNA. TRBV21-1 counts as a pseudogene. The CDR3 is made up of 22 amino acids. The chain's CDR3 is CASSKTGRGTSGRALNTGELFF. Here the CDR3 DNA reads TGTGCCAGCAGCAAAACGGGGCGGGGCACTAGCGGGAGGGCCCTGAACACCGGGGAGCTGTTTTTT.

The chain is built from TRBV29-1 and TRBJ2-7, with a weak D call TRBD1 (6 bases). The CDR3 has 12 amino acids. The V end lost 3 bases, the J end lost 6 bases, and 12 bases lay between the germline ends. CDR1 is SQVTM and CDR2 is ANQGSEA in the germline V gene. The CDR3 spells CSVEAGDLEQYF. The DNA of the CDR3 is TGCAGCGTTGAGGCAGGGGATCTCGAGCAGTACTTC.

The chain combines TRBV2 with TRBJ1-2, with 7 bases identical to TRBD1. The CDR3 runs to 12 residues. V lost 8 bases, J lost 4 bases, and 4 bases stayed unmatched. The germline V gene has CDR1 SNHLY and CDR2 FYNNEI. The CDR3 is CASFQGGYGYTF. DNA of the CDR3: TGTGCCAGCTTCCAGGGGGGCTATGGCTACACCTTC.

The CDR3 DNA sequence: TGTGCCAGCTCACGGGGGGACGGACCTAATGAAAAACTGTTTTTT. This encodes CASSRGDGPNEKLFF. This rearrangement joins TRBV28 to TRBJ1-4; possibly TRBD1 for D (5 bases). This CDR3 region has 15 residues. The germline V gene encodes CDR1 MDHEN and CDR2 SYDVKM. V shed 8 bases and J shed 3 bases, with 16 bases lying between them. Drawing the rest from reference TRBV28 and TRBJ1-4, the complete variable domain is DVKVTQSSRYLVKRTGEKVFLECVQDMDHENMFWYRQDPGLGLRLIYFSYDVKMKEKGDIPEGYSVSREKKERFSLILESASTNQTSMYLCASSRGDGPNEKLFFGSGTQLSVL.

This clone was seen just once. The chain couples TRBV7-2 to TRBJ1-5, with D uncertain. The V gene lost 0 bases and the J gene lost 0 bases, with 6 bases spanning the gap. This CDR3 is built from 15 residues. Per the germline V gene, CDR1 is SGHTA and CDR2 is FQGNSA. This chain's CDR3 is CASSLAQNSNQPQHF. CDR3 DNA: TGTGCCAGCAGCTTAGCGCAGAATAGCAATCAGCCCCAGCATTTT. Using reference TRBV7-2 and TRBJ1-5 for the parts outside the CDR3, the full variable domain is GAGVSQSPSNKVTEKGKDVELRCDPISGHTALYWYRQSLGQGLEFLIYFQGNSAPDKSGLPSDRFSAERTGGSVSTLTIQRTQQEDSAVYLCASSLAQNSNQPQHFGDGTRLSIL.

The chain has TRBV27 and TRBJ1-1; the D gene is possibly TRBD1 (5 bases). The V gene lost 6 bases and the J gene lost 4 bases, with 12 bases spanning the gap. CDR3 length equals 13 residues. Germline CDR1 reads MNHEY; CDR2 reads SMNVEV (reference sequence). The DNA for the CDR3 is TGTGCCAGCAGCCCGAGGGGAGGCACTGAAGCTTTCTTT. It translates to CASSPRGGTEAFF.

This clone was detected only once. The chain has TRBV19 and TRBJ1-2; D gene ambiguous. Germline lookup yields CDR1 LNHDA and CDR2 SQIVND (reference sequence). There are 15 residues in the CDR3. V was pared by 4 bases and J by 0 bases, with 12 bases between. The DNA of the CDR3 is TGTGCCAGTAGTACCCAAACTAACCCTAACTATGGCTACACCTTC. Translation gives CASSTQTNPNYGYTF.

This clone is medium-sized. V usage is TRBV6-5 and J usage is TRBJ2-6; D gene unclear. This CDR3 spans 14 amino acids. Trimming pared 6 bases from V and 0 bases from J, leaving 6 bases between. Looked up from germline, CDR1 is MNHEY and CDR2 is SVGAGI. CDR3 region: CASSSLSGANVLTF. Here the CDR3 DNA reads TGTGCCAGCAGCTCCCTCTCTGGGGCCAACGTCCTGACTTTC.

In this sample, this clone turned up a few times. V usage is TRBV5-3 and J usage is TRBJ1-6; 7 bases match TRBD1. TRBV5-3 is recorded as an ORF, its role being uncertain. The CDR3 runs 17 residues. The junction had 16 bases not matched to a gene; V was cut back by 5 bases and J by 8 bases. CDR3 sequence: CARSSDRVGGIHSPLHF. CDR3 sequence (DNA): TGTGCCAGAAGTTCCGACAGGGTTGGAGGAATTCATTCACCCCTCCACTTT.

The table lists this clone with a count of one. The chain couples TRBV7-9 to TRBJ1-2; 7 nucleotides line up with TRBD1. Germline V gene lookup returns CDR1 SEHNR and CDR2 FQNEAQ (reference sequence). The CDR3 contains 14 residues. V dropped 5 bases and J dropped 3; count of bases not matched to a gene: 6. CDR3: CASSQGQLYYGYTF. The CDR3 bases are TGTGCCAGCAGCCAGGGACAGTTATACTATGGCTACACCTTC.

The genes are TRBV30 and TRBJ2-1, with 10 bases lining up with TRBD2. Per germline, CDR1 GTSNPN and CDR2 SVGIG (reference sequence). The CDR3 runs 16 residues. The ends lost 1 base at V and 3 bases at J; junction bases unmatched: 6. The CDR3 here is CAWSGPTSGFYNEQFF. CDR3 nucleotides: TGTGCCTGGAGTGGCCCGACTAGCGGGTTCTACAATGAGCAGTTCTTC.

This chain uses TRBV7-8 with TRBJ2-5; TRBD2 matches 8 bases. CDR3 length: 18 amino acids. Germline CDR1 SGHVS, CDR2 FQNEAQ. Unmatched junction bases numbered 17, after V lost 5 bases and J lost 3 bases. CDR3 coding DNA: TGTGCCAGCAGCCCTCAGCCGGGACTAACGGGAGGGAAAGAGACCCAGTACTTC. Its translation: CASSPQPGLTGGKETQYF. Full variable domain (rest looked up from reference TRBV7-8 and TRBJ2-5): GAGVSQSPRYKVAKRGQDVALRCDPISGHVSLFWYQQALGQGPEFLTYFQNEAQLDKSGLPSDRFFAERPEGSVSTLKIQRTQQEDSAVYLCASSPQPGLTGGKETQYFGPGTRLLVL.

This clone was observed a few times. The chain couples TRBV9 to TRBJ1-4; 7 nucleotides align to TRBD1. This CDR3 spans 15 amino acids. Trimming at V came to 3 bases and at J to 8 bases, leaving 10 bases not matched to a gene. CDR1 is SGDLS and CDR2 is YYNGEE in the germline V gene. Here the CDR3 DNA reads TGTGCCAGCAGCGCCCGACAGGGCAGTGAAGAAAAACTGTTTTTT. It is translated as CASSARQGSEEKLFF.

The chain links TRBV28 to TRBJ2-7; a weak D match, TRBD1 (6 bases). This CDR3 has 14 residues. V gave up 6 bases and J gave up 6 bases, with 18 bases separating them. The germline CDR1 and CDR2 sequences are MDHEN and SYDVKM. Here the CDR3 reads CASRGDIPPREQYF. CDR3 in DNA: TGTGCCAGCAGAGGGGACATTCCGCCGCGCGAGCAGTACTTC.

The chain uses TRBV19 and TRBJ2-1, with 9 bases matching TRBD2. This CDR3 contains 18 residues. Germline lookup yields CDR1 LNHDA and CDR2 SQIVND (reference sequence). J gave up 6 bases and V 0 bases, and 12 bases lay outside the gene matches. The CDR3 nucleotides read TGTGCCAGTAGTATAGATGGGGCTATAGCGGGAGCCCGCAATGAGCAGTTCTTC. This encodes CASSIDGAIAGARNEQFF.

The chain carries TRBV28 and TRBJ2-2; 8 bases align to TRBD1. The CDR3 has 15 residues. With V trimmed by 5 bases and J by 0 bases, 2 bases remained unmatched. CDR1 is MDHEN, CDR2 SYDVKM, per germline. The CDR3 spells CASSRQGSNTGELFF. CDR3 coding DNA: TGTGCCAGCAGTAGACAGGGGTCGAACACCGGGGAGCTGTTTTTT.

The chain's CDR3 is CSVGQGDYEQYF. CDR3 coding DNA: TGCAGCGTCGGACAGGGAGACTACGAGCAGTACTTC. The V call is TRBV29-1, the J call TRBJ2-7; TRBD1 matches 8 bases. Germline CDR1 is SQVTM and CDR2 is ANQGSEA. The V segment lost 6 bases and the J segment 3 bases; nucleotides outside the gene matches: 4. The CDR3 loop spans 12 amino acids.

The rearrangement joins TRBV7-9 to TRBJ2-1; tentative D call: TRBD2 (5 bases). The V and J ends lost 3 bases and 1 base respectively, with 16 bases between them. Germline loops: CDR1 SEHNR, CDR2 FQNEAQ (reference sequence). The CDR3 is 17 residues long. CDR3: CASSLPSWSGSYNEQFF. CDR3 nucleotides: TGTGCCAGCAGCTTGCCCTCTTGGAGCGGTTCCTACAATGAGCAGTTCTTC.

The genes are TRBV6-1 and TRBJ1-5; D is uncertain. The V gene's germline CDR1 is MNHNS and CDR2 SASEGT. V was trimmed by 4 bases and J by 6 bases, leaving 7 bases between them. CDR3 length: 12 amino acids. The CDR3 sequence: CASSGYLQPQHF. DNA of the CDR3: TGTGCCAGCAGTGGTTATCTTCAGCCCCAGCATTTT.

The chain recombines TRBV25-1 with TRBJ1-2; 8 nucleotides match TRBD1. The V gene's germline CDR1 is MGHDK and CDR2 SYGVNS. There are 14 residues in the CDR3. V shed 5 bases, J shed 1 base, and the junction held 3 bases outside the gene matches. CDR3 coding DNA: TGTGCCAGCAGTTCGACAGGGGTTAACTATGGCTACACCTTC. Translated, it gives CASSSTGVNYGYTF.